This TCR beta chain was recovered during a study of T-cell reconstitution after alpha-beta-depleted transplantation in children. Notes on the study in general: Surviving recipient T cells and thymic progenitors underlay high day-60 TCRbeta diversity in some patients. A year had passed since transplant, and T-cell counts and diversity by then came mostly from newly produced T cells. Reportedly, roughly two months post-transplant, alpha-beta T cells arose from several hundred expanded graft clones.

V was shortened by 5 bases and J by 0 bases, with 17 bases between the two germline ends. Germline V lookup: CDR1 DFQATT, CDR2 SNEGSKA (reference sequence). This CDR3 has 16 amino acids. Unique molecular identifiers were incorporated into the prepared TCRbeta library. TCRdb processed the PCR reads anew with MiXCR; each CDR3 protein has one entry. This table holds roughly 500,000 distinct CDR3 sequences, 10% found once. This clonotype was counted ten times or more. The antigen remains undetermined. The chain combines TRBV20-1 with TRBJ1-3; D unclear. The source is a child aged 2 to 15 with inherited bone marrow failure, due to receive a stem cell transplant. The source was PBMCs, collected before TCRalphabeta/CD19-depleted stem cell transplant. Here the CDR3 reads CSASLSGSLSGNTIYF. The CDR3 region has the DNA TGCAGTGCTTCTTTGTCCGGGAGCCTCTCTGGAAACACCATATATTTT.